This is a list of T cell receptor beta chains from one sample in a study of blood T cell repertoires in COVID-19. TCRdb keeps only in-frame clones here, not all; method: immunoSEQ multiplex PCR. Of 270,000 or so clones in the sample, approximately 90% were seen once. Sequenced sample: PBMCs or T cells enriched from blood (not recorded which). The origin of the receptors is a middle-aged woman with acute COVID-19. CDR3s include the opening cysteine and the closing phenylalanine or tryptophan. D genes are given only for firm matches. Only part of the rows carry a size: once, few, many, or a class if the clone is expanded.

clone size,CDR3 length,J gene,V gene,D gene,CDR3 DNA,CDR3 protein
NA,13,TRBJ2-7,TRBV30,NA,TGTGCCTGGAGAGCGACCGCAACCTACGAGCAGTACTTC,CAWRATATYEQYF
NA,16,TRBJ1-1,TRBV7-9,TRBD1,TGTGCCAGCAGGGCCTCAGGGGGCCTTATGAACACTGAAGCTTTCTTT,CASRASGGLMNTEAFF
NA,23,TRBJ2-6,TRBV9,NA,TGTGCCAGCAGCGTACATCTGCCCGCCCCGGACAAGACCGAAAGCTCTGGGGCCAACGTCCTGACTTTC,CASSVHLPAPDKTESSGANVLTF
NA,14,TRBJ2-1,TRBV3-1/TRBV3-2,TRBD1,TGTGCCAGCAGCCAAGGACAGGGGCACAATGAGCAGTTCTTC,CASSQGQGHNEQFF
once,15,TRBJ1-3,TRBV19,TRBD1,TGTGCCAGTAGTGTCACAGGGGGCTCTGGAAACACCATATATTTT,CASSVTGGSGNTIYF
NA,14,TRBJ2-1,TRBV24-1,TRBD2,TGTGCCACCAGTGTACGGCGGGAGTTTAGTGAGCAGTTCTTC,CATSVRREFSEQFF
NA,14,TRBJ2-7,TRBV5-1,NA,TGCGCCAGCAGCTTGCTGGGGAGCTCCTACGAGCAGTACTTC,CASSLLGSSYEQYF
NA,16,TRBJ2-3,TRBV24-1,TRBD2,TGTGCCACCAGTGATTTGAGCGGACTAGGCGCAGATACGCAGTATTTT,CATSDLSGLGADTQYF
NA,15,TRBJ2-7,TRBV28,TRBD1,TGTGCCAGCAGTTATTTGACAGGGGGGTCCTACGAGCAGTACTTC,CASSYLTGGSYEQYF
NA,15,TRBJ1-2,TRBV28,NA,TGTGCCAGCAGCACCCCGGAGGGACCAGACTATGGCTACACCTTC,CASSTPEGPDYGYTF
NA,13,TRBJ1-1,TRBV5-1,NA,TGCGCCAGCAGCTTGGGTAGCGGGGCTGAAGCTTTCTTT,CASSLGSGAEAFF
NA,15,TRBJ1-5,TRBV2,NA,TGTGCCAGCAGTGGCGGGGTCAGGAGCAATCAGCCCCAGCATTTT,CASSGGVRSNQPQHF
NA,15,TRBJ1-5,TRBV28,TRBD1,TGTGCCAGCAGGCAACAGGGGGCACGGAGTCAGCCCCAGCATTTT,CASRQQGARSQPQHF
NA,15,TRBJ2-3,TRBV19,TRBD2,TGTGCCAGTATGCTAGCGGGAGGGTTAGCAGATACGCAGTATTTT,CASMLAGGLADTQYF
NA,15,TRBJ1-2,TRBV6-5,TRBD1,TGTGCCAGCAGTCGTCAGGGGGCCGGTAACTATGGCTACACCTTC,CASSRQGAGNYGYTF
NA,12,TRBJ2-5,TRBV28,NA,TGTGCCAGCAGTCCCCCGGGGGAGACCCAGTACTTC,CASSPPGETQYF
NA,18,TRBJ2-6,TRBV7-9,TRBD1,TGTGCCAGCAGCTTACGACAGGGAGTTGGCTCTGGGGCCAACGTCCTGACTTTC,CASSLRQGVGSGANVLTF
NA,13,TRBJ2-1,TRBV19,NA,TGTGCCAGTAGTATCGTTGTTGCGAATGAGCAGTTCTTC,CASSIVVANEQFF
NA,12,TRBJ1-2,TRBV25-1,NA,TGTGCCAGCAGTGAATTAGGGAGGGGCTACACCTTC,CASSELGRGYTF